This entry describes one TCR beta chain. What it binds is unknown. These data originate in a study of OX40 agonist ivuxolimab in advanced cancers. In the study overall: Eligibility rules accepted prior anti-PD-1, anti-PD-L1 or anti-CTLA-4 therapy, and roughly 40% had some. Study-wide results and caveats: At doses 0.1 to 3.0 mg/kg, CD4+ and CD8+ clones expanded. Relatively little clonal expansion, among the lowest observed, appeared in partial responders at 0.1-3.0 mg/kg.

Samples were taken at baseline and on day 1 of cycles 4 and 7. The repertoire was sequenced with immunoSEQ multiplex PCR; TCRdb's copy has only in-frame clones and lacks some. The table shows nearly 80,000 clones, with approximately 84% occurring only once. The CDR3 sequence is 15 residues long. Germline assignment: CDR1 MNHNS and CDR2 SASEGT. The V and J ends lost 2 bases and 2 bases respectively, with 10 bases between them. Sequenced here: CD4+ or CD8+ T cells sorted from blood, sampled in a trial of the OX40 agonist ivuxolimab. V is TRBV6-1 and J is TRBJ1-3, with D possibly matching TRBD1 (6 bases). The TCR originated in an adult with an advanced solid tumor such as melanoma, head and neck, liver or kidney cancer. This CDR3 is CASSEQGRAGNTIYF. The CDR3 DNA is TGTGCCAGCAGTGAACAGGGGAGAGCTGGAAACACCATATATTTT.